The present T cell receptor (beta chain) was sequenced within a study of T cell clonality in common variable immunodeficiency. Sequenced by immunoSEQ multiplex PCR; TCRdb stores in-frame clones only, minus some. This sample has about 52,000 clones, each found more than once. This clone was recorded at least ten times. The read ends 3 residues early relative to the CDR3; the germline J gene fills the gap. Caucasian heritage predominated among both patients and controls. With 3 bases removed from V and 2 bases from J, the gap between germline ends came to 12 bases. The CDR3 contains 15 residues. Germline V gives CDR1 SGHDT, CDR2 YYEEEE.

The chain recombines TRBV5-6 with TRBJ1-5; TRBD1 might be the D (5 bases). The material sequenced was peripheral blood mononuclear cells. The sequence was collected from a person between 18 and 75 years old in good health. CDR3 bases read: TGTGCCAGCAGCTACTCAGGGCTGGGCAATCAGCCC. Translating gives CASSYSGLGNQP. The entire CDR3 protein reads CASSYSGLGNQPQHF.